Listed below are T cell receptor beta chains from one sample, sequenced in a study of T cell changes during pregnancy in multiple sclerosis. Clones were read by immunoSEQ multiplex PCR, and TCRdb kept only the in-frame ones, dropping some. Altogether 57,000 or so clones are present, roughly 86% being singletons, with the ten largest covering over 1.5%. The material sequenced was peripheral blood, taken in the first trimester of pregnancy. Receptors originate from a female donor with multiple sclerosis, enrolled in a pregnancy study. The CDR3 runs from the conserved cysteine through the conserved F or W. D genes are given only for firm matches. Rows give clone size only sometimes, using once, few, many, or a class for an expanded clone.

CDR3aa	CDR3nt	abundance	d_gene	v_gene	j_gene
CASSPRGQSGNTIYF	TGTGCCAGCAGCCCCCGTGGGCAGTCTGGAAACACCATATATTTT	NA	NA	TRBV7-2	TRBJ1-3
CASFLSGGRAFF	TGTGCCAGCTTCCTCAGCGGGGGAAGGGCTTTCTTT	NA	NA	TRBV5-6	TRBJ1-1
CASSSEQRTDTQYF	TGTGCCAGCAGTTCCGAACAGCGCACAGATACGCAGTATTTT	few	NA	TRBV28	TRBJ2-3
CASSLGQNNQPQHF	TGTGCCAGCAGTTTAGGGCAGAACAATCAGCCCCAGCATTTT	NA	NA	TRBV28	TRBJ1-5
CASSPEFSYNEQFF	TGTGCCAGCAGCCCCGAGTTCTCCTACAATGAGCAGTTCTTC	NA	NA	TRBV7-9	TRBJ2-1
CAWRKTGAGSNQPQHF	TGTGCCTGGAGGAAAACAGGGGCGGGTAGCAATCAGCCCCAGCATTTT	few	TRBD1	TRBV30	TRBJ1-5
CASSAGTGNYGYTF	TGCGCCAGCAGCGCCGGGACAGGGAACTATGGCTACACCTTC	NA	TRBD1	TRBV5-1	TRBJ1-2
CASSLGRDRVYGYTF	TGTGCCAGCAGCTTAGGACGGGACAGGGTTTATGGCTACACCTTC	NA	TRBD1	TRBV7-2	TRBJ1-2
CASSFSGAGVSEQFF	TGCGCCAGCAGCTTCTCTGGAGCGGGAGTTAGTGAGCAGTTCTTC	NA	TRBD2	TRBV5-1	TRBJ2-1
CAWSLRREGPDTQYF	TGTGCCTGGAGTCTTAGACGGGAGGGCCCAGATACGCAGTATTTT	NA	TRBD2	TRBV30	TRBJ2-3
CASSLRVLEGRHGYTF	TGTGCCAGCAGTTTAAGGGTATTGGAGGGGAGGCACGGCTACACCTTC	NA	NA	TRBV28	TRBJ1-2